Each of the 22 T cell receptor beta chains below was sequenced from the same sample in a study of blood T cell repertoires in COVID-19. Assay used: immunoSEQ multiplex PCR; TCRdb lists only in-frame clones, some missing. The data hold under 150,000 clones, with around 83% observed a single time. Sequences were obtained from peripheral blood. The receptors derive from a man aged 40-55 years with acute or convalescent COVID-19.

The rearrangement uses TRBV7-9 and TRBJ2-5, with D unresolved. Looked up from germline, CDR1 is SEHNR and CDR2 is FQNEAQ (reference sequence). There are 17 residues in the CDR3. V was clipped by 0 bases and J by 2 bases, with 16 bases between them. The CDR3 protein is CASSLASSTYLQETQYF. The CDR3, as DNA: TGTGCCAGCAGCTTAGCGTCATCGACATATTTGCAAGAGACCCAGTACTTC.

The rearrangement uses TRBV27 and TRBJ1-1; 7 bases map to TRBD1. Germline V gene sequence: CDR1 MNHEY, CDR2 SMNVEV (reference sequence). The CDR3 spans 14 residues. Losses at the gene ends were 0 bases for V and 7 bases for J; bases not matched to a gene: 5. The CDR3 bases are TGTGCCAGCAGTTTATCAGGGGGCGCAGGTGAAGCTTTCTTT. Residues: CASSLSGGAGEAFF.

The chain employs TRBV14 and TRBJ2-1; the D gene is possibly TRBD2 (5 bases). CDR1 and CDR2 from the germline V gene are SGHDN and FVKESK. Trimming left V 4 bases short and J 8 bases short, with 15 bases between. The CDR3 totals 14 residues. CDR3 protein: CASSLRLYLDEQFF. Here the CDR3 DNA reads TGTGCCAGCAGCCTCCGACTATACTTGGATGAGCAGTTCTTC.

The chain recombines TRBV5-1 with TRBJ2-2, with TRBD1 identical over 10 bases. CDR3 length equals 14 residues. Trimming took 4 bases from V and 8 from J; bases not matched to a gene: 5. CDR1 and CDR2 (germline): SGHRS, YFSETQ. CDR3 loop: CASSGGTGEGELFF. CDR3 nucleotides: TGCGCCAGCAGCGGAGGGACAGGGGAAGGGGAGCTGTTTTTT.

V usage is TRBV29-1 and J usage is TRBJ1-1; D call uncertain. The CDR3 is 11 residues long. The V and J ends lost 5 bases and 11 bases respectively, with 15 bases between them. Germline values: CDR1 SQVTM, CDR2 ANQGSEA. CDR3 nucleotides: TGCAGCGTTCAAAGCACCACGGGGGCTTTCTTT. Translating it yields CSVQSTTGAFF.

CDR3 residues: CASSPLQALRPGNTIYF. CDR3 DNA sequence: TGTGCCAGCAGTCCTCTACAGGCGCTTCGACCTGGAAACACCATATATTTT. V and J are TRBV27 and TRBJ1-3; D is possibly TRBD1 (5 bases). This CDR3 region has 17 residues. CDR1 and CDR2 from the germline V gene are MNHEY and SMNVEV (reference sequence). The ends were cut back, 5 bases at V and 2 bases at J, with 19 bases in the middle.

V is TRBV11-1 and J is TRBJ1-1, with a weak D call TRBD1 (6 bases). This CDR3 has 15 amino acids. CDR1 SGHAT and CDR2 FQDESV come from the germline V gene (reference sequence). Trimming removed 5 bases at V and 7 bases at J, with 20 bases between. The CDR3 region has the DNA TGTGCCAGCAGCACCGGGACACTAGAAGCTTATGAAGCTTTCTTT. Protein product: CASSTGTLEAYEAFF.

The rearrangement links TRBV13 to TRBJ2-7; a possible D gene is TRBD1 (6 bases). The CDR3 length is 14 residues. Germline V gene data show CDR1 as PRHDT and CDR2 as FYEKMQ (reference sequence). The V and J ends lost 1 base and 0 bases respectively, with 7 bases between them. The CDR3 is CASSLATGSYEQYF. In DNA form, the CDR3 reads TGTGCCAGCAGCTTAGCGACAGGCTCCTACGAGCAGTACTTC.

V is TRBV30 and J is TRBJ1-6; D unresolved. The germline gives CDR1 GTSNPN, CDR2 SVGIG (reference sequence). This CDR3 region has 13 residues. Between the trimmed V and J ends, which lost 4 bases and 1 base, there was a span of 5 bases. The DNA of the CDR3 is TGTGCCTGGAAGCCTTCCTATAATTCACCCCTCCACTTT. Translating gives CAWKPSYNSPLHF. Combining the CDR3 with reference TRBV30 and TRBJ1-6 gives the whole variable domain SQTIHQWPATLVQPVGSPLSLECTVEGTSNPNLYWYRQAAGRGLQLLFYSVGIGQISSEVPQNLSASRPQDRQFILSSKKLLLSDSGFYLCAWKPSYNSPLHFGNGTRLTVT.

V usage is TRBV27 and J usage is TRBJ2-7; 8 nucleotides line up with TRBD1. Germline values: CDR1 MNHEY, CDR2 SMNVEV (reference sequence). The CDR3 has 15 residues. V shed 4 bases and J 2 bases; nucleotides not matched to a gene: 7. The CDR3 loop reads CASSSTGGRTYEQYF. CDR3 DNA sequence: TGTGCCAGCAGTTCCACAGGGGGGAGGACCTACGAGCAGTACTTC.

The chain recombines TRBV2 with TRBJ1-2; TRBD1 matches 7 bases. Unmatched junction bases numbered 6, after V lost 5 bases and J lost 3 bases. The CDR3 is 14 amino acids. Germline lookup yields CDR1 SNHLY and CDR2 FYNNEI. CDR3 residues: CASSLDRAYYGYTF. CDR3 DNA sequence: TGTGCCAGCAGTCTAGACAGGGCATACTATGGCTACACCTTC.

V and J are TRBV30 and TRBJ2-4; D ambiguous. From germline, CDR1 is GTSNPN and CDR2 SVGIG (reference sequence). The CDR3 totals 12 residues. The V end lost 0 bases, the J end lost 6 bases, and 6 bases lay between the germline ends. CDR3 sequence (DNA): TGTGCCTGGAGTGTTGCTATAAACATTCAGTACTTC. It specifies CAWSVAINIQYF. The whole variable domain, remainder taken from reference TRBV30 and TRBJ2-4, is SQTIHQWPATLVQPVGSPLSLECTVEGTSNPNLYWYRQAAGRGLQLLFYSVGIGQISSEVPQNLSASRPQDRQFILSSKKLLLSDSGFYLCAWSVAINIQYFGAGTRLSVL.

V and J are TRBV19 and TRBJ1-5, with a possible D match to TRBD1 (6 bases). The CDR3 runs 15 residues. Trimming took 0 bases from V and 6 from J, leaving 12 bases between them. Germline V gene sequence: CDR1 LNHDA, CDR2 SQIVND (reference sequence). This chain's CDR3 is CASSIEGASSQPQHF. In nucleotides, the CDR3 is TGTGCCAGTAGTATAGAGGGGGCTTCAAGTCAGCCCCAGCATTTT. The full variable domain, with the rest looked up from reference TRBV19 and TRBJ1-5, is DGGITQSPKYLFRKEGQNVTLSCEQNLNHDAMYWYRQDPGQGLRLIYYSQIVNDFQKGDIAEGYSVSREKKESFPLTVTSAQKNPTAFYLCASSIEGASSQPQHFGDGTRLSIL.

This clone showed up just once. Other DNA sequences of this sample code for an identical CDR3. V gene TRBV12-3 or TRBV12-4 combines with J gene TRBJ2-7, with D unclear. The V gene lost 2 bases and the J gene lost 0 bases, with 5 bases spanning the gap. The CDR3 contains 13 residues. CDR3 bases: TGTGCCAGCAGTTTATCAGTCTCCTACGAGCAGTACTTC. Protein sequence: CASSLSVSYEQYF.

The chain is built from TRBV10-3 and TRBJ1-5; 12 bases are shared with TRBD1. CDR1 ENHRY and CDR2 SYGVKD come from the germline V gene. J was trimmed by 3 bases and V by 0 bases; bases with no gene match: 0. The CDR3 sequence is 16 residues long. In DNA form, the CDR3 reads TGTGCCATCAGTGAGTCGGGACAGGGGGCCAATCAGCCCCAGCATTTT. This sequence encodes CAISESGQGANQPQHF.

This CDR3 is CAWSVLGGGRTDTQYF. CDR3 nucleotides: TGTGCCTGGAGTGTTTTGGGGGGGGGCCGGACAGATACGCAGTATTTT. The gene calls are TRBV30 and TRBJ2-3, with D possibly TRBD2 on 7 matching bases. The germline V gene encodes CDR1 GTSNPN and CDR2 SVGIG (reference sequence). V was pared by 0 bases and J by 3 bases, with 16 bases between. This CDR3 has 16 residues.

The chain recombines TRBV12-2 with TRBJ2-3; the DNA was not compared with TRBD2, the D call given in the table. TRBV12-2 is noted as a pseudogene. The CDR3 extends over 15 amino acids. The CDR3 DNA is TGTGCAAGTCGCAAAGCGGGGAAGGGCCCAGATACGCAGTATTTT. It specifies CASRKAGKGPDTQYF.

This clone was counted between two and nine times. CDR3: CASSPLAGGMQQYF. The DNA of the CDR3 is TGTGCCAGCAGCCCTCTAGCGGGGGGCATGCAGCAGTACTTC. The chain recombines TRBV2 with TRBJ2-7, with 11 nucleotides matching TRBD2. The CDR3 sequence is 14 residues long. Per the germline V gene, CDR1 is SNHLY and CDR2 is FYNNEI. V lost 6 bases, J lost 8 bases, and 9 bases stayed unmatched.

The chain employs TRBV6-5 and TRBJ2-1; tentatively, D is TRBD2 (6 bases). Trimming took 7 bases from V and 11 from J, leaving 15 bases between them. Per germline, CDR1 MNHEY and CDR2 SVGAGI. The CDR3 runs to 12 residues. The CDR3 protein is CASKPRGVKQFF. The CDR3 coding sequence is TGTGCCAGCAAACCCCGCGGGGTAAAGCAGTTCTTC.

The chain has TRBV24-1 and TRBJ1-5, with D possibly matching TRBD1 (6 bases). Trimming removed 3 bases from V and 4 bases from J, with 15 bases in between. The CDR3 is 16 amino acids. Germline V gene sequence: CDR1 KGHDR, CDR2 SFDVKD. The CDR3 DNA reads as TGTGCCACCAGTGATCCTATGGGGGGGCCGAATCAGCCCCAGCATTTT. It yields the protein CATSDPMGGPNQPQHF.

V usage is TRBV7-8 and J usage is TRBJ2-2, with D tentatively TRBD2 (7 bases). Trimming removed 5 bases at V and 1 base at J, with 35 bases between. This CDR3 region has 23 residues. CDR1 SGHVS and CDR2 FQNEAQ come from the germline V gene. The CDR3 nucleotides are TGTGCCAGCAGCCCCCTTGTACCTCGGCCTGCCTACTCGGGGGGCGTGAACACCGGGGAGCTGTTTTTT. Translating gives CASSPLVPRPAYSGGVNTGELFF.

The chain links TRBV11-2 to TRBJ2-1, with 9 bases fitting TRBD1. This CDR3 has 13 residues. V was clipped by 10 bases and J by 5 bases; unmatched bases: 6. The germline CDR1 and CDR2 sequences are SGHAT and FQNNGV. The CDR3 coding sequence is TGTGCCACCGGACAGGGGCGAAACAATGAGCAGTTCTTC. Residues: CATGQGRNNEQFF. Complete variable domain (other parts from reference TRBV11-2 and TRBJ2-1): EAGVAQSPRYKIIEKRQSVAFWCNPISGHATLYWYQQILGQGPKLLIQFQNNGVVDDSQLPKDRFSAERLKGVDSTLKIQPAKLEDSAVYLCATGQGRNNEQFFGPGTRLTVL.